The 16 T cell receptor beta chains given below trace back to one sample, sequenced in a study of shared clonotypes between healthy human individuals. The naive CD8 subset, CD45RO-negative cells positively selected for CCR7, excluded terminally differentiated effector memory CD45RA+ cells. Generated by immunoSEQ multiplex PCR, the TCRdb table keeps only in-frame clones and is missing some. The sample lists about 590,000 clones; around 95% were seen once. The source material was naive CD8+ T cells sorted from blood. The receptors come from a woman between 25 and 40 years old in good health.

J is TRBJ2-5 and V is TRBV5-6; D remains unclear. This CDR3 contains 14 residues. The V and J ends lost 1 base and 2 bases respectively, with 9 bases between them. CDR1 is SGHDT, CDR2 YYEEEE, per germline. In DNA, the CDR3 is TGTGCCAGCAGCTTGATGCCAGAGCAAGAGACCCAGTACTTC. Its translation is CASSLMPEQETQYF.

The J gene is TRBJ1-2, the V gene TRBV7-9; maybe TRBD1 (5 bases). This CDR3 is built from 12 residues. CDR1 and CDR2 from the germline V gene are SEHNR and FQNEAQ (reference sequence). V was trimmed by 0 bases and J by 6 bases, leaving 5 bases between them. The CDR3 DNA follows: TGTGCCAGCAGCTTAGCAGGGGATGGCTACACCTTC. This codes for CASSLAGDGYTF.

This rearrangement joins TRBV6-5 to TRBJ1-2, with a tentative D call TRBD1 (5 bases). This CDR3 comprises 14 residues. V was clipped by 6 bases and J by 8 bases, with 19 bases between them. Germline CDR1 reads MNHEY; CDR2 reads SVGAGI. The chain's CDR3 is CASRGPGGQEGYTF. The DNA of the CDR3 is TGTGCCAGCAGAGGGCCTGGGGGTCAGGAGGGCTACACCTTC.

The chain links TRBV7-9 to TRBJ1-5; 7 nucleotides align to TRBD1. CDR3 length: 16 amino acids. Trimming cost V 4 bases and J 5 bases; bases outside gene matches: 11. Germline V CDR1 and CDR2: SEHNR, FQNEAQ (reference sequence). This CDR3 is CASSSVSQGVDQPQHF. In DNA form, the CDR3 reads TGTGCCAGCAGCTCGGTGAGTCAGGGGGTTGATCAGCCCCAGCATTTT.

This clone is a singleton in its sample. The chain has TRBV10-1 and TRBJ2-7; 10 nucleotides match TRBD2. V lost 0 bases and J lost 3; bases outside the gene matches: 5. Germline V gene sequence: CDR1 WNHNN, CDR2 SYGVQD (reference sequence). The length of the CDR3 is 16 residues. The CDR3, as DNA: TGCGCCAGCAGTGAGTCGGCGGCTAGCGGGAGCTACGAGCAGTACTTC. Translating it yields CASSESAASGSYEQYF.

The chain links TRBV14 to TRBJ1-1; 7 bases are shared with TRBD1. The trim removed 1 base at V and 1 base at J, leaving 6 bases unmatched. This CDR3 has 16 amino acids. Germline V lookup: CDR1 SGHDN, CDR2 FVKESK. The CDR3 nucleotides are TGTGCCAGCAGCCAAGTAAAGGGGGCTGGGAACACTGAAGCTTTCTTT. Translating it yields CASSQVKGAGNTEAFF.

The V gene is TRBV5-1, the J gene TRBJ2-3, with 9 bases identical to TRBD2. The V gene's germline CDR1 is SGHRS and CDR2 YFSETQ. This CDR3 comprises 21 residues. J was trimmed by 4 bases and V by 7 bases; bases with no gene match: 28. CDR3 residues: CASGNPWEHMGLAQYADTQYF. The CDR3 bases are TGCGCCAGCGGGAACCCTTGGGAACATATGGGACTAGCCCAATATGCAGATACGCAGTATTTT.

The rearrangement links TRBV29-1 to TRBJ2-7; 7 bases map to TRBD1. The trim removed 7 bases at V and 2 bases at J, leaving 5 bases unmatched. CDR3 length: 12 amino acids. CDR1 and CDR2 from the germline V gene are SQVTM and ANQGSEA. CDR3 sequence (DNA): TGCAGCGCGGAACAGGGGACCTACGAGCAGTACTTC. Its translation: CSAEQGTYEQYF.

Notes on this clone: At the DNA level, this CDR3 is encoded by other sequences in the same sample as well. The J gene is TRBJ2-7, the V gene TRBV11-2; unclear D gene. The ends were cut back, 3 bases at V and 4 bases at J, with 4 bases in the middle. CDR3 length: 11 residues. Germline V gene sequence: CDR1 SGHAT, CDR2 FQNNGV. CDR3 sequence: CASSLDYEQYF. CDR3 sequence (DNA): TGTGCCAGCAGCTTGGATTACGAGCAGTACTTC.

In nucleotides, the CDR3 is TGTGCCAGCAGCGAAACCTGGGGGGTGACAGGTAGCTCCTACGAGCAGTACTTC. This codes for CASSETWGVTGSSYEQYF. V gene TRBV16 combines with J gene TRBJ2-7, with D possibly called TRBD1 or TRBD2 (6 bases each). With 5 bases removed from V and 0 bases from J, the gap between germline ends came to 23 bases. The germline gives CDR1 KGHSY, CDR2 FQNENV. The CDR3 extends over 18 amino acids.

This clone was counted once. The gene calls are TRBV6-1 and TRBJ1-1, with TRBD1 identical over 10 bases. The CDR3 spans 14 residues. Germline CDR1 MNHNS, CDR2 SASEGT. J was trimmed by 6 bases and V by 6 bases; bases with no gene match: 7. The CDR3, as DNA: TGTGCCAGCAGAGGGGACAGGGGTTTTTCTGAAGCTTTCTTT. As protein: CASRGDRGFSEAFF.

The chain links TRBV27 to TRBJ1-5; D unclear. CDR1 is MNHEY, CDR2 SMNVEV, per germline (reference sequence). V was clipped by 4 bases and J by 9 bases, with 16 bases between them. CDR3 length equals 14 residues. The CDR3: CASSSIRWFGPQHF. CDR3 in DNA: TGTGCCAGCAGTTCTATCAGGTGGTTTGGGCCCCAGCATTTT.

Points on this clone: This specimen includes other DNA sequences encoding the same CDR3. V usage is TRBV5-4 and J usage is TRBJ1-5; a possible D gene is TRBD1 (5 bases). The CDR3 runs to 14 residues. The V end lost 2 bases, the J end lost 1 base, and 7 bases lay between the germline ends. Germline V gene lookup returns CDR1 SGHNT and CDR2 YYREEE (reference sequence). In DNA, the CDR3 is TGTGCCAGCAGCTTTGGGGGGAGCAATCAGCCCCAGCATTTT. Amino acids: CASSFGGSNQPQHF. The full variable domain, in which reference TRBV5-4 and TRBJ1-5 provide the parts outside the CDR3, is ETGVTQSPTHLIKTRGQQVTLRCSSQSGHNTVSWYQQALGQGPQFIFQYYREEENGRGNFPPRFSGLQFPNYSSELNVNALELDDSALYLCASSFGGSNQPQHFGDGTRLSIL.

The chain is built from TRBV6-1 and TRBJ2-7; D is unresolved. The CDR3 length is 14 residues. Germline V gene lookup returns CDR1 MNHNS and CDR2 SASEGT. Trimming removed 4 bases at V and 6 bases at J, with 16 bases between. The CDR3 reads CASSGWTDPIEQYF. CDR3 in DNA: TGTGCCAGCAGTGGTTGGACGGACCCGATCGAGCAGTACTTC.

The J gene is TRBJ1-2, the V gene TRBV18; D gene ambiguous. The CDR3 is made up of 14 amino acids. Trimming removed 0 bases from V and 5 bases from J, with 10 bases in between. Germline lookup yields CDR1 KGHSH and CDR2 LQKENI. The CDR3 DNA reads TGTGCCAGCTCACCACCTGGGAGTTTTTATGGCTACACCTTC. It is translated as CASSPPGSFYGYTF.

This clone was observed a single time. This rearrangement joins TRBV19 to TRBJ2-5, with D uncertain. Gene TRBJ2-7 matches the end of the DNA better, so the J call may be wrong. The V gene's germline CDR1 is LNHDA and CDR2 SQIVND (reference sequence). The CDR3 has 14 residues. In DNA, the CDR3 is TGTGCCAGTAGTCCCATTCCCACCAGCGACGAGCAGTACTTC. It encodes CASSPIPTSDEQYF.